This T cell receptor (beta chain) comes out of a study of blood T cell repertoires in COVID-19. Looking at the study overall: Collection of acute and convalescent COVID-19 samples took place in the United States, Italy and Spain. Nucleic acid was either cDNA or gDNA, and it came from T cells, B-cell-depleted T cells, or PBMCs.

Original methodology: Amplified reference gene primers provided the basis for estimating nucleated cell counts. The assay was immunoSEQ multiplex PCR, and TCRdb's table has in-frame clones only and misses some. That table furnishes V, J and clone size, whereas the DNA furnished D and trimming. This sample carries 100,000 to 110,000 clones, roughly 87% of them seen once, and the ten largest clones take approximately 7.3%. CDR1 KGHDR and CDR2 SFDVKD come from the germline V gene. The CDR3 has 17 residues. V shed 4 bases and J 2 bases; nucleotides not matched to a gene: 8. The sequencing sample was made of peripheral blood. The receptor's source is a man younger than 40 in a cohort sampled during active COVID-19. The rearrangement uses TRBV24-1 and TRBJ2-3, with TRBD2 identical over 10 bases. The CDR3 DNA reads as TGTGCCACCAGTGACCCCAAGCGGGGGGGAATCACAGATACGCAGTATTTT. Its protein is CATSDPKRGGITDTQYF.